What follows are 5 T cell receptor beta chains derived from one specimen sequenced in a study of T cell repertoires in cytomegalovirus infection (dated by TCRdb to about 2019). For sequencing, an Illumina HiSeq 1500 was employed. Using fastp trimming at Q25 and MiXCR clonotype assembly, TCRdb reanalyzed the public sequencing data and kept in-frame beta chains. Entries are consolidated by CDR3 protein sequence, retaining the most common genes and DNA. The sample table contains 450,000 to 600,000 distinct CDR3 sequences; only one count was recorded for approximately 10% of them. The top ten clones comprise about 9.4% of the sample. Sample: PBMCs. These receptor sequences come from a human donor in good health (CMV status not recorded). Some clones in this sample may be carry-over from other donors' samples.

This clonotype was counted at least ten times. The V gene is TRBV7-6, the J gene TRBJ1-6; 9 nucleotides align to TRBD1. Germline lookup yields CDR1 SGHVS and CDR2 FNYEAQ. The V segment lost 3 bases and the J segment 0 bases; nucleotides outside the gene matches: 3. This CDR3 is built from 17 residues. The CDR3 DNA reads TGTGCCAGCAGCTTGGGACAGGGAAGCTCCTATAATTCACCCCTCCACTTT. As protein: CASSLGQGSSYNSPLHF.

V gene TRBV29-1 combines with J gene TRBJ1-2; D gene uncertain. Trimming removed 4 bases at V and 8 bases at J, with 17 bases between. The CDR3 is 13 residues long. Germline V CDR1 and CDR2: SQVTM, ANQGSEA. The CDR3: CSVGVGRNAGYTF. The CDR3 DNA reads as TGCAGCGTTGGGGTGGGTAGGAACGCCGGCTACACCTTC.

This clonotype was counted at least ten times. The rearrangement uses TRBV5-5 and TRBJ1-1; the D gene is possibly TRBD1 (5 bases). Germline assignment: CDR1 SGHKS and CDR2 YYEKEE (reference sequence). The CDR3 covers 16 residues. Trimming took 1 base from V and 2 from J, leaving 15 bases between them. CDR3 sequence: CASSLSPGVINTEAFF. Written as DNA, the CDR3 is TGTGCCAGCAGCTTGTCGCCGGGGGTAATTAACACTGAAGCTTTCTTT.

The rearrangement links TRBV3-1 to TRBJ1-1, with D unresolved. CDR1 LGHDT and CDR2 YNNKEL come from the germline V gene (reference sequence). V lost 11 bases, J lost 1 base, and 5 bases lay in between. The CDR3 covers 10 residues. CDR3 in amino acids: CAVGNTEAFF. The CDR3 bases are TGTGCCGTCGGGAACACTGAAGCTTTCTTT.

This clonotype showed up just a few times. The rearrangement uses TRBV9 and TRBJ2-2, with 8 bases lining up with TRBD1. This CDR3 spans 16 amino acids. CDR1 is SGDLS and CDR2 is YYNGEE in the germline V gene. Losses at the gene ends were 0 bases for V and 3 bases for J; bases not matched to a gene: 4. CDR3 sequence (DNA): TGTGCCAGCAGCGTAGACCCAGGGGGCGACACCGGGGAGCTGTTTTTT. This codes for CASSVDPGGDTGELFF.